This entry features one T cell receptor (beta chain) sequence. This clonotype occurred a few times. The specificity of this receptor is unknown. Base qualities are not recorded, but no much larger clone differs from it by a single base. The data were produced on an Illumina HiSeq 1500. The public sequencing data were trimmed at Q25 with fastp and processed into clonotypes with MiXCR by TCRdb, which kept only in-frame beta chains. Each CDR3 protein appears once, grouped with its most common genes and DNA. The sample records around 320,000 distinct CDR3 sequences, over 7.5% of which are singletons. The ten biggest clones cover 3.5% to 4.5% of the sample. These data come from a study of T cell repertoires in cytomegalovirus infection (dated by TCRdb to the late 2010s). About the investigation overall: Donor HLA type was relevant to the analysis, because carriage of CMV infection together with the matching HLA type was indicated by public TCR beta signatures. Study-wide conclusions, independent of this receptor: In both this cohort and an independent cohort of 300 to 450 donors, the cumulative frequency of public TCR beta family members distinguished carriers of CMV infection plus the relevant HLA type. The ex vivo response was dominated by HLA-C-restricted CMV-specific TCR beta clonotypes, which also provided the single most frequent clonotype in two of eight donors.

The CDR3 measures 13 amino acids from cysteine to phenylalanine. Only the CDR3 region is kept as DNA, spanning 39 bases read in frame from base 1. From a lookup of the germline V gene, CDR1 and CDR2 are SGHTA and FQGNSA. V and J are truncated by 2 bases and 4 bases respectively, leaving an intervening sequence of 8 bases. The sequence derives from a human donor in good health (CMV status not recorded). Some clones in this sample may be carry-over from other donors' samples. Specimen: PBMCs. The rearrangement combines TRBV7-2 with TRBJ2-5; confidence is insufficient to name the D gene. The CDR3 region has the sequence CASSLNHGETQYF. The DNA sequence follows: TGTGCCAGCAGCTTAAACCATGGAGAGACCCAGTACTTC.